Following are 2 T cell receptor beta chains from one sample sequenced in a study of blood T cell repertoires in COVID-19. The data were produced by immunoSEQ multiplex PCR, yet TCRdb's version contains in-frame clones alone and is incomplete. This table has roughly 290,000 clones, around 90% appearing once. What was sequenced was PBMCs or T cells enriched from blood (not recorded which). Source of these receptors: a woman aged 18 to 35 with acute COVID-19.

CDR3 DNA: TGTGCCAGCAGCTTAGATGACCAGAGGGCTCAGCCCCAGCATTTT. Amino acids: CASSLDDQRAQPQHF. This chain connects TRBV13 to TRBJ1-5; no definite D call. Trimming took 1 base from V and 6 from J, leaving 13 bases between them. Germline V CDR1 and CDR2: PRHDT, FYEKMQ (reference sequence). The CDR3 is 15 residues long.

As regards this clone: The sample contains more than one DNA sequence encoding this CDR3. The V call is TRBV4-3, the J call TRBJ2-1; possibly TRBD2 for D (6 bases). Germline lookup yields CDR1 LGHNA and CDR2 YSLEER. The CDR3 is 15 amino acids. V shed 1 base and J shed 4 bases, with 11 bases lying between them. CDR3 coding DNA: TGCGCCAGCAGCCAAGGGTCTAGCGTTTACAATGAGCAGTTCTTC. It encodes CASSQGSSVYNEQFF.